These T cell receptor beta chains were read from a single sample in a study of blood T cell repertoires in COVID-19. Profiling relied on immunoSEQ multiplex PCR, and the TCRdb table lists in-frame clones only, not all of them. The table lists 110,000 to 150,000 clones, around nine tenths of them singletons, with roughly 2.9% in the top ten. The sample taken for sequencing was peripheral blood. The origin of the receptors is a man in his sixties with active or convalescent COVID-19. CDR3s include the opening cysteine and the closing phenylalanine or tryptophan. The D gene is left open where the match is weak. Size is omitted from some rows. Given values are once, few, many or a class for expanded clones.

CDR3nt: TGTGCCAGCAGCTTACGCGCGGACACCAGCAATCAGCCCCAGCATTTT
CDR3aa: CASSLRADTSNQPQHF
d_gene: -
abundance: -
j_gene: TRBJ1-5
v_gene: TRBV11-2

CDR3nt: TGTGCCACCGGAGGCCGCCCCTGCACCTACGAGCAGTACTTC
CDR3aa: CATGGRPCTYEQYF
d_gene: -
abundance: -
j_gene: TRBJ2-7
v_gene: TRBV24-1

CDR3nt: TGCGCCAGCAGCTTGGATGCGGGTAGCGTAGATACGCAGTATTTT
CDR3aa: CASSLDAGSVDTQYF
d_gene: -
abundance: -
j_gene: TRBJ2-3
v_gene: TRBV5-1

CDR3nt: TGTGCCAGCAGGCTAGACGGGACAGATACGCAGTATTTT
CDR3aa: CASRLDGTDTQYF
d_gene: -
abundance: -
j_gene: TRBJ2-3
v_gene: TRBV28

CDR3nt: TGTGCCAGCAGGGGGAGCCGCTACGAGCAGTACTTC
CDR3aa: CASRGSRYEQYF
d_gene: -
abundance: few
j_gene: TRBJ2-7
v_gene: TRBV27

CDR3nt: TGTGCCAGCTTAGGAGGGGTTTCACCCCTCCACTTT
CDR3aa: CASLGGVSPLHF
d_gene: -
abundance: -
j_gene: TRBJ1-6
v_gene: TRBV28

CDR3nt: TGTGCCACCAGTGCGGGCAGGGGGCAAGAGACCCAGTACTTC
CDR3aa: CATSAGRGQETQYF
d_gene: TRBD1
abundance: -
j_gene: TRBJ2-5
v_gene: TRBV24-1

CDR3nt: TGTGCCAGCAGCTCGCGCCAAGACAATGAGCAGTTCTTC
CDR3aa: CASSSRQDNEQFF
d_gene: -
abundance: -
j_gene: TRBJ2-1
v_gene: TRBV7-3

CDR3nt: TGTGCCAGCAGTGAAGACAGAGCGGGGGCAACCGAGCAGTACTTC
CDR3aa: CASSEDRAGATEQYF
d_gene: TRBD2
abundance: few
j_gene: TRBJ2-7
v_gene: TRBV2

CDR3nt: TGCAGCGTGACCGGGACAGGTGACGATGAGCAGTTCTTC
CDR3aa: CSVTGTGDDEQFF
d_gene: TRBD1
abundance: -
j_gene: TRBJ2-1
v_gene: TRBV29-1

CDR3nt: TGTGCCAGCTCACCGGGAGACGGCAATCAGCCCCAGCATTTT
CDR3aa: CASSPGDGNQPQHF
d_gene: -
abundance: -
j_gene: TRBJ1-5
v_gene: TRBV18

CDR3nt: TGTGCCAGCACCGGGACAGGAGGTGGCTACACCTTC
CDR3aa: CASTGTGGGYTF
d_gene: TRBD1
abundance: -
j_gene: TRBJ1-2
v_gene: TRBV28

CDR3nt: TGTGCCAGCAGTTACACGATCAGGGGGTCCTCCTACGAGCAGTACTTC
CDR3aa: CASSYTIRGSSYEQYF
d_gene: TRBD1
abundance: -
j_gene: TRBJ2-7
v_gene: TRBV6-2/TRBV6-3

CDR3nt: TGTGCCATCAGTTACCAGGGGGGCGATGAGCAGTTCTTC
CDR3aa: CAISYQGGDEQFF
d_gene: -
abundance: -
j_gene: TRBJ2-1
v_gene: TRBV10-3

CDR3nt: TGTGCCAGCAGGAGCCAGGGGGTTAACTATGGCTACACCTTC
CDR3aa: CASRSQGVNYGYTF
d_gene: TRBD1
abundance: -
j_gene: TRBJ1-2
v_gene: TRBV6-5

CDR3nt: TGTGCCAGCAGTTACTCGACCCCGAGGGTAGGAGATACGCAGTATTTT
CDR3aa: CASSYSTPRVGDTQYF
d_gene: -
abundance: -
j_gene: TRBJ2-3
v_gene: TRBV6-6

CDR3nt: TGTGCCAGCAGTTCCCAACAGGGGGCGGTTGGCTACACCTTC
CDR3aa: CASSSQQGAVGYTF
d_gene: TRBD1
abundance: -
j_gene: TRBJ1-2
v_gene: TRBV27

CDR3nt: TGTGCCAGTAGTATATGGAGCGGGAGGTCAGATACGCAGTATTTT
CDR3aa: CASSIWSGRSDTQYF
d_gene: TRBD2
abundance: -
j_gene: TRBJ2-3
v_gene: TRBV19

CDR3nt: TGTGCCAGCGGCCCGACTCGGGGCTCTGGAAACACCATATATTTT
CDR3aa: CASGPTRGSGNTIYF
d_gene: -
abundance: -
j_gene: TRBJ1-3
v_gene: TRBV2

CDR3nt: TGTGCCAGTAGTCGGGGCGGGGCGACATACGAGCAGTACTTC
CDR3aa: CASSRGGATYEQYF
d_gene: -
abundance: -
j_gene: TRBJ2-7
v_gene: TRBV19

CDR3nt: TGTGCCAGCAATGGGCATAGCAATCAGCCCCAGCATTTT
CDR3aa: CASNGHSNQPQHF
d_gene: -
abundance: -
j_gene: TRBJ1-5
v_gene: TRBV28

CDR3nt: TGTGCCAGCAGTTACTCGGGTTTGCGGGGCACTGAAGCTTTCTTT
CDR3aa: CASSYSGLRGTEAFF
d_gene: -
abundance: -
j_gene: TRBJ1-1
v_gene: TRBV6-2/TRBV6-3

CDR3nt: TGCGCCAGCAGCTTACAGGGGGCCCCCTACGAGCAGTACTTC
CDR3aa: CASSLQGAPYEQYF
d_gene: TRBD1
abundance: -
j_gene: TRBJ2-7
v_gene: TRBV5-1

CDR3nt: TGTGCCAGTAGTATTGGGCAGCCCTTCGTCTCTGGAAACACCATATATTTT
CDR3aa: CASSIGQPFVSGNTIYF
d_gene: -
abundance: few
j_gene: TRBJ1-3
v_gene: TRBV19

CDR3nt: TGTGCCAGCACTGGGGGCCGCAATCAGCCCCAGCATTTT
CDR3aa: CASTGGRNQPQHF
d_gene: -
abundance: -
j_gene: TRBJ1-5
v_gene: TRBV28

CDR3nt: TGTGCCAGCAGCCGTAGGGACAGGGTACGGGATGGCTACACCTTC
CDR3aa: CASSRRDRVRDGYTF
d_gene: TRBD1
abundance: -
j_gene: TRBJ1-2
v_gene: TRBV3-1/TRBV3-2

CDR3nt: TGTGCCAGCAGCTTACTTAGACTTAATACGCAGTATTTT
CDR3aa: CASSLLRLNTQYF
d_gene: -
abundance: -
j_gene: TRBJ2-3
v_gene: TRBV7-2

CDR3nt: TGTGCCAGCAGTGACAGGTGGGCAGATACGCAGTATTTT
CDR3aa: CASSDRWADTQYF
d_gene: -
abundance: few
j_gene: TRBJ2-3
v_gene: TRBV6-1

CDR3nt: TGTGCCAGCAGCCGGACCGGGACAGGGGTCAACGAGCAGTACTTC
CDR3aa: CASSRTGTGVNEQYF
d_gene: TRBD1
abundance: few
j_gene: TRBJ2-7
v_gene: TRBV4-2

CDR3nt: TGTGCTAGCAGCTCCGGACTAGCGGTAAGCTCCTACAATGAGCAGTTCTTC
CDR3aa: CASSSGLAVSSYNEQFF
d_gene: TRBD2
abundance: -
j_gene: TRBJ2-1
v_gene: TRBV7-7

CDR3nt: TGTGCCAGCAGTTTCTCCGGAGGCAGGGGAAACAATCAGCCCCAGCATTTT
CDR3aa: CASSFSGGRGNNQPQHF
d_gene: -
abundance: -
j_gene: TRBJ1-5
v_gene: TRBV28

CDR3nt: TGTGCCAGCAGCGCACAGCTGGCAGCTCAAGAGACCCAGTACTTC
CDR3aa: CASSAQLAAQETQYF
d_gene: -
abundance: -
j_gene: TRBJ2-5
v_gene: TRBV9

CDR3nt: TGTGCCAGCAGCCAATTGGCAGGGGGCGTAGAGGGCTACACCTTC
CDR3aa: CASSQLAGGVEGYTF
d_gene: TRBD1
abundance: -
j_gene: TRBJ1-2
v_gene: TRBV16

CDR3nt: TGTGCCAGCAGCCCGAGGTCTCTAGCGGGACCGGATACGCAGTATTTT
CDR3aa: CASSPRSLAGPDTQYF
d_gene: TRBD2
abundance: -
j_gene: TRBJ2-3
v_gene: TRBV9

CDR3nt: TGTGCCACCAGTGATCCTGCTATCGTCCGTAGCGGCTACACCTTC
CDR3aa: CATSDPAIVRSGYTF
d_gene: -
abundance: -
j_gene: TRBJ1-2
v_gene: TRBV24-1

CDR3nt: TGTGCCAGCAGTTTACTGACAGATACGCAGTATTTT
CDR3aa: CASSLLTDTQYF
d_gene: -
abundance: -
j_gene: TRBJ2-3
v_gene: TRBV28

CDR3nt: TGTGCCAGCAGCCTAGCGGGCTCCTTCACAGATACGCAGTATTTT
CDR3aa: CASSLAGSFTDTQYF
d_gene: -
abundance: -
j_gene: TRBJ2-3
v_gene: TRBV21-1

CDR3nt: TGTGCCAGCAGCGTAGAAATAGCCACCTCTGGAAACACCATATATTTT
CDR3aa: CASSVEIATSGNTIYF
d_gene: -
abundance: once
j_gene: TRBJ1-3
v_gene: TRBV9

CDR3nt: TGTGCCAGCAGTCGGGGGGGGACTCAAAATCAGCCCCAGCATTTT
CDR3aa: CASSRGGTQNQPQHF
d_gene: -
abundance: -
j_gene: TRBJ1-5
v_gene: TRBV6-6

CDR3nt: TGCAGCGTTGAGCGCCCCGAGTCTGATCGGACCCAGTACTTC
CDR3aa: CSVERPESDRTQYF
d_gene: -
abundance: -
j_gene: TRBJ2-5
v_gene: TRBV29-1